The sample holds many counts of the clone carrying this TCR beta chain. The entry originates in a study of T cells in Graves' hyperthyroidism and ophthalmopathy. RNA transcripts served as the template for amplifying TCR beta CDR3 regions. HTBI primers were employed in a first-round RT-PCR of the TCR CDR3. In TCRdb, the multiplex PCR reads were re-called with MiXCR into one record per CDR3 protein. Of some 180,000 distinct CDR3 sequences listed, about 18% are singletons. Trimming pared 3 bases from V and 0 bases from J, leaving 8 bases between. The CDR3 loop spans 14 amino acids. Germline V gives CDR1 SGHAT, CDR2 FQNNGV.

The rearrangement links TRBV11-2 to TRBJ2-5; D possibly corresponds to TRBD2 (6 bases). The sequence came from a woman in her fifties or sixties with Graves' hyperthyroidism. Material: blood. The CDR3 loop reads CASSFGGYQETQYF. The CDR3, as DNA: TGTGCCAGCAGCTTTGGAGGGTACCAAGAGACCCAGTACTTC.